This T cell receptor (beta chain) emerged from a study of blood T cells in healthy people across ages. The CDR3 has 15 residues. V dropped 11 bases and J dropped 5; count of bases not matched to a gene: 14. Per germline, CDR1 MNHNY and CDR2 SVGAGI (reference sequence). A sample-barcoded 5' primer and a J-beta primer mix were used in a second PCR of about 7 to 12 cycles. TCRdb re-called the 5' RACE reads through MiXCR, storing one row per CDR3 protein. Seen here are fewer than 650,000 distinct CDR3 sequences, about 25% observed once, and the top ten hold approximately 3.7%. This sample was shared with a second study, whose subject was T cells of mothers and their children. As that study records: In this cohort, donors were three healthy Caucasian mothers plus their six children.

The sequenced sample was blood. This TCR came from a boy aged 2 to 10 in good health. The chain combines TRBV6-6 with TRBJ2-7, with 11 bases that match TRBD1. The CDR3 loop is CAGSGTGGRRDEQYF. The CDR3 coding sequence is TGTGCCGGATCCGGGACAGGGGGTCGAAGGGACGAGCAGTACTTC.